The 7 T cell receptor beta chains below come from one sample, sequenced in a study of memory CD4+ T cells and cytomegalovirus serostatus. Single viable CD3+CD4+CD8-CD45RO+ cells were sorted as the memory CD4+ T cells. The method was immunoSEQ multiplex PCR; TCRdb's version includes in-frame clones alone and lacks a portion of them. The sample has 61,000 or so clones; around 80% are singletons. Sequences were obtained from memory CD4+ T cells from blood. Source of these receptors: an adult in good health and CMV-seronegative. Some clones in this sample may be carry-over from other donors' samples.

V gene TRBV29-1 combines with J gene TRBJ1-4; D possibly corresponds to TRBD1 (5 bases). Trimming took 7 bases from V and 4 from J, leaving 22 bases between them. The CDR3 has 16 residues. Looked up from germline, CDR1 is SQVTM and CDR2 is ANQGSEA. The CDR3 loop reads CSAVPGLKGSNEKLFF. The DNA of the CDR3 is TGCAGCGCCGTACCGGGACTGAAGGGGAGTAATGAAAAACTGTTTTTT.

The chain employs TRBV30 and TRBJ1-2, with 7 bases fitting TRBD1. Trimming at V came to 0 bases and at J to 10 bases, leaving 11 bases not matched to a gene. CDR1 and CDR2 (germline): GTSNPN, SVGIG (reference sequence). This CDR3 has 14 residues. The CDR3: CAWSVQGQDVFYTF. For the CDR3, the DNA is TGTGCCTGGAGTGTACAAGGACAGGATGTGTTCTACACCTTC.

This chain's CDR3 is CASSKVGWGCQAYGYTF. In DNA form, the CDR3 reads TGTGCCAGCAGCAAAGTCGGGTGGGGTTGTCAAGCCTATGGCTACACCTTC. The chain recombines TRBV21-1 with TRBJ1-2. TRBV21-1 is recorded as a pseudogene. This CDR3 is 17 amino acids long.

The rearrangement joins TRBV7-9 to TRBJ2-5; either TRBD1 or TRBD2 may supply D (5 bases each). The CDR3 spans 14 residues. Trimming took 3 bases from V and 2 from J, leaving 10 bases between them. Germline V gives CDR1 SEHNR, CDR2 FQNEAQ (reference sequence). In DNA form, the CDR3 reads TGTGCCAGCAGCTTCGGGGCAGCTCAAGAGACCCAGTACTTC. Its protein is CASSFGAAQETQYF.

This sequence joins TRBV6-1 and TRBJ2-7; D is perhaps TRBD2 (6 bases). The CDR3 runs 14 residues. CDR1 and CDR2 from the germline V gene are MNHNS and SASEGT. The V end was cut by 10 bases, the J end by 6 bases, with 22 bases between. In DNA form, the CDR3 reads TGTGCCACCCACCCCTACGGAGGGGTCGCCGAGCAGTACTTC. Protein sequence: CATHPYGGVAEQYF.

The chain uses TRBV18 and TRBJ1-1, with D perhaps TRBD1 (6 bases). V was pared by 5 bases and J by 0 bases, with 10 bases between. This CDR3 contains 14 residues. Germline V CDR1 and CDR2: KGHSH, LQKENI. CDR3 coding DNA: TGTGCCAGCTCATTCGACAGGATGAACACTGAAGCTTTCTTT. It specifies CASSFDRMNTEAFF.

The V and J genes are TRBV5-6 and TRBJ1-3; D unresolved. CDR1 is SGHDT and CDR2 is YYEEEE in the germline V gene. V lost 4 bases to trimming and J lost 0 bases, with 8 bases between them. The CDR3 spans 14 residues. The CDR3 loop reads CASSQFSSGNTIYF. Here the CDR3 DNA reads TGTGCCAGCAGCCAGTTTAGCTCTGGAAACACCATATATTTT.